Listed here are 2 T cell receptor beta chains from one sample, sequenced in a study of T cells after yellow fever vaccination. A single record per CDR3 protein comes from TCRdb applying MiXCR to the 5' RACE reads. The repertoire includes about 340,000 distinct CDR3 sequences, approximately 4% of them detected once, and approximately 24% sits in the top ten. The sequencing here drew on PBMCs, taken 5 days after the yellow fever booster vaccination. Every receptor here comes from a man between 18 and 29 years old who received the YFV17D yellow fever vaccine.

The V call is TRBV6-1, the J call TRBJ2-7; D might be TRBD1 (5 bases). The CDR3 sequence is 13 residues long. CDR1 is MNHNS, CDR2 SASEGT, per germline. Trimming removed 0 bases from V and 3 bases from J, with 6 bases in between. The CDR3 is CASSEARDYEQYV. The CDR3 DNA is TGTGCCAGCAGTGAAGCCAGGGACTACGAGCAGTACGTC.

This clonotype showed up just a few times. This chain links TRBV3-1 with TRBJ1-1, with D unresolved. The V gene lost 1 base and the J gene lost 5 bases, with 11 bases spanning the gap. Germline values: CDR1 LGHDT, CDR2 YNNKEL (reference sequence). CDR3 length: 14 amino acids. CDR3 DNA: TGTGCCAGCAGCCAAGTAGCGTCGGGGACTGAAGCTTTCTTT. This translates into CASSQVASGTEAFF.